The rows below give T cell receptor beta chains drawn from one sample of a study of cytotoxic CD8 clonotypes in ibrutinib-treated CLL. Sequencing used immunoSEQ multiplex PCR; TCRdb keeps in-frame clones, though not all of them. The sample lists some 300,000 clones, around four fifths occurring once. The sample in question was PBMCs, obtained before ibrutinib treatment. The receptor source for this set is a human donor with chronic lymphocytic leukemia. Both conserved end residues are part of each CDR3. The D gene is left open where the match is weak. The size of a clone is reported for some rows only, either as once, few or many, or as a class for expanded clones.

d_call	cdr3_length	j_call	v_call	clone_size	cdr3_aa	cdr3_nt
TRBD2	16	TRBJ2-1	TRBV5-1	-	CASSLAGTSIYNEQFF	TGCGCCAGCAGCTTGGCCGGGACTAGCATCTACAATGAGCAGTTCTTC
TRBD2	15	TRBJ2-7	TRBV29-1	-	CSVELLAGGPREQYF	TGCAGCGTTGAGCTCCTAGCGGGAGGGCCTCGGGAGCAGTACTTC
TRBD1	13	TRBJ2-7	TRBV2	-	CASSELGGSEQYF	TGTGCCAGCAGTGAGTTAGGGGGCTCCGAGCAGTACTTC
TRBD2	16	TRBJ2-7	TRBV18	once	CASSPGLAGGVYEQYF	TGTGCCAGCTCCCCTGGACTAGCGGGAGGCGTGTACGAGCAGTACTTC
-	14	TRBJ2-3	TRBV2	-	CASSVDQVLDTQYF	TGTGCCAGCAGTGTCGATCAGGTATTAGATACGCAGTATTTT
-	14	TRBJ1-5	TRBV19	-	CASSSSGGNQPQHF	TGTGCCAGTAGTTCCAGTGGGGGCAATCAGCCCCAGCATTTT
TRBD2	21	TRBJ2-3	TRBV28	-	CASRYVGGLAGFRRGTDTQYF	TGTGCCAGCAGATACGTCGGGGGACTAGCGGGTTTTCGGCGGGGCACAGATACGCAGTATTTT
TRBD1	15	TRBJ2-5	TRBV4-3	-	CASSQDIGGWETQYF	TGCGCCAGCAGCCAAGATATAGGGGGCTGGGAGACCCAGTACTTC
TRBD1	15	TRBJ2-3	TRBV5-4	-	CASSRSRDSLEGQYF	TGTGCCAGCAGCCGCAGCCGGGACAGTCTTGAGGGGCAGTATTTT
-	12	TRBJ1-5	TRBV7-9	-	CASSRGGQPQHF	TGTGCCAGTTCCAGGGGTGGTCAGCCCCAGCATTTT
-	16	TRBJ2-1	TRBV4-2	-	CASSLQPAGSYNEQFF	TGTGCCAGCAGCCTCCAACCGGCGGGTTCCTACAATGAGCAGTTCTTC
-	18	TRBJ1-1	TRBV30	once	CAWSVQGTRRRVNTEAFF	TGTGCCTGGAGTGTTCAGGGGACAAGACGGAGGGTGAACACTGAAGCTTTCTTT
-	14	TRBJ2-3	TRBV5-1	-	CASSLTSSTDTQYF	TGCGCCAGCAGCTTGACATCTAGCACAGATACGCAGTATTTT
TRBD2	15	TRBJ2-5	TRBV9	-	CASSAGLAGVETQYF	TGTGCCAGCAGCGCGGGACTAGCGGGAGTGGAGACCCAGTACTTC
TRBD1	16	TRBJ2-7	TRBV5-4	-	CASSQIPWDSYYEQYF	TGTGCCAGCAGCCAAATCCCCTGGGACAGCTACTACGAGCAGTACTTC
-	14	TRBJ1-5	TRBV7-2	-	CASSLSPGYQPQHF	TGTGCCAGCAGCTTAAGTCCAGGTTATCAGCCCCAGCATTTT